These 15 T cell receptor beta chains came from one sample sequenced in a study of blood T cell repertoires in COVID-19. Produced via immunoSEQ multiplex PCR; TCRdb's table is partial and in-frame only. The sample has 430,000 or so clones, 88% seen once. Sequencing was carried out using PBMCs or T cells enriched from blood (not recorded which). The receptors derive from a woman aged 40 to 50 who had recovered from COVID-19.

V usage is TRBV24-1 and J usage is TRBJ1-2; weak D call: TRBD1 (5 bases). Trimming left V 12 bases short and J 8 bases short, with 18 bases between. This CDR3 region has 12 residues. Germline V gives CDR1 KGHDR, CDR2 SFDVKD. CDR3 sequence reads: CAPREQAGGYTF. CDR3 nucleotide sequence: TGTGCCCCCCGGGAGCAGGCAGGGGGCTACACCTTC.

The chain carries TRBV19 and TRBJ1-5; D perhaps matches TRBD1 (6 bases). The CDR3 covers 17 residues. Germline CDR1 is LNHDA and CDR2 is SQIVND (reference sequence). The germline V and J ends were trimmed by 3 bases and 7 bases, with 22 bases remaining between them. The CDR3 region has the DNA TGTGCCAGTAGTATTAGAAACAACAGGGACATCGGGCAGCCCCAGCATTTT. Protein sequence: CASSIRNNRDIGQPQHF. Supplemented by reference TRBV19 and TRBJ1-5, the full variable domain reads DGGITQSPKYLFRKEGQNVTLSCEQNLNHDAMYWYRQDPGQGLRLIYYSQIVNDFQKGDIAEGYSVSREKKESFPLTVTSAQKNPTAFYLCASSIRNNRDIGQPQHFGDGTRLSIL.

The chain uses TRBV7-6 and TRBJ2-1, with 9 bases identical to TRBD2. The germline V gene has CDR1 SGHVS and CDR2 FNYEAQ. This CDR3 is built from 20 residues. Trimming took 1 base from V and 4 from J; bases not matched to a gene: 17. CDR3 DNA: TGTGCCAGCAGCTTAGACCATTGGACCTCAGCGGGGGGATCTTACAATGAGCAGTTCTTC. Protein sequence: CASSLDHWTSAGGSYNEQFF.

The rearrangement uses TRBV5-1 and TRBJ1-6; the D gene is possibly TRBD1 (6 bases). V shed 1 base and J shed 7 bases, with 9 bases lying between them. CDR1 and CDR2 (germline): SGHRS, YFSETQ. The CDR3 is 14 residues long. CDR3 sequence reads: CASSLMQGNSPLHF. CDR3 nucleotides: TGCGCCAGCAGCTTGATGCAGGGGAATTCACCCCTCCACTTT.

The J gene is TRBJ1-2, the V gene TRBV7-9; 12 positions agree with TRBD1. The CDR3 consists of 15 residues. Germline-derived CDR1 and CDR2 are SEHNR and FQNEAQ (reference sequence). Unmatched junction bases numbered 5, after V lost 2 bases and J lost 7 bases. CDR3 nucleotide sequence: TGTGCCAGCAGCTTACCAGGGACAGGGGGCGTTGGCTACACCTTC. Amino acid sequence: CASSLPGTGGVGYTF. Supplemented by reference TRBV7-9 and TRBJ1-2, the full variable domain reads DTGVSQNPRHKITKRGQNVTFRCDPISEHNRLYWYRQTLGQGPEFLTYFQNEAQLEKSRLLSDRFSAERPKGSFSTLEIQRTEQGDSAMYLCASSLPGTGGVGYTFGSGTRLTVV.

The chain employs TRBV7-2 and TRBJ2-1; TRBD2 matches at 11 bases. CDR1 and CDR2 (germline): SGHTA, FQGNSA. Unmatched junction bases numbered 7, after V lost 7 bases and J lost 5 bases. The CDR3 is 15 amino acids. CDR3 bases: TGTGCCAGCAAGAATCGACTAGCGGGAAACAATGAGCAGTTCTTC. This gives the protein CASKNRLAGNNEQFF.

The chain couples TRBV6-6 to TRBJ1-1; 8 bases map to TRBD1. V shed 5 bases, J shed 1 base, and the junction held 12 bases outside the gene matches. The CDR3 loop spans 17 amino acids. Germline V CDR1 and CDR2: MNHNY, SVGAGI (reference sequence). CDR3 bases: TGTGCCAGCAGTCCATCGTTGTTGGGACAGGCGAACACTGAAGCTTTCTTT. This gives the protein CASSPSLLGQANTEAFF.

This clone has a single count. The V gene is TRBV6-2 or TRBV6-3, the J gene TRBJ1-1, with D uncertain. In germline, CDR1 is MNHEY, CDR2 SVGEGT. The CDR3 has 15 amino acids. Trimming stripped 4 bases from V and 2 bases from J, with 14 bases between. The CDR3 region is CASSSLHEVNTEAFF. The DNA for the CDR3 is TGTGCCAGCAGTTCCCTCCACGAGGTAAACACTGAAGCTTTCTTT.

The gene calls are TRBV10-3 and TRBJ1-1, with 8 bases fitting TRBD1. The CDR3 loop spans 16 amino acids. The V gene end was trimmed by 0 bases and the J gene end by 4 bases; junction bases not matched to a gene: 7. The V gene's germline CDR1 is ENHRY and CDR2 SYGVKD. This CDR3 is CAISESSETGATEAFF. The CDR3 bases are TGTGCCATCAGTGAGTCGTCCGAGACAGGGGCCACTGAAGCTTTCTTT.

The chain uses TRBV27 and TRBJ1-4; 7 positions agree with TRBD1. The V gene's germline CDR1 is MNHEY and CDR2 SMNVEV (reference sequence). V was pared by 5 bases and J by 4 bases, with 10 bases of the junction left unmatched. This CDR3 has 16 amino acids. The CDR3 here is CASSRFTGVFNEKLFF. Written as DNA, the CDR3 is TGTGCCAGCAGTCGATTTACAGGGGTCTTTAATGAAAAACTGTTTTTT. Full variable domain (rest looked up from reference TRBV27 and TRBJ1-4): EAQVTQNPRYLITVTGKKLTVTCSQNMNHEYMSWYRQDPGLGLRQIYYSMNVEVTDKGDVPEGYKVSRKEKRNFPLILESPSPNQTSLYFCASSRFTGVFNEKLFFGSGTQLSVL.

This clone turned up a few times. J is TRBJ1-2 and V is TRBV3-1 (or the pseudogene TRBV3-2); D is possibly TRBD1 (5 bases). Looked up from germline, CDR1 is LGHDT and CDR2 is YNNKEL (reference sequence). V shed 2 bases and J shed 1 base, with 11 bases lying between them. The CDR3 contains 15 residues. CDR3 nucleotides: TGTGCCAGCAGCCAAACTCGGGGGAATAACTATGGCTACACCTTC. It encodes CASSQTRGNNYGYTF.

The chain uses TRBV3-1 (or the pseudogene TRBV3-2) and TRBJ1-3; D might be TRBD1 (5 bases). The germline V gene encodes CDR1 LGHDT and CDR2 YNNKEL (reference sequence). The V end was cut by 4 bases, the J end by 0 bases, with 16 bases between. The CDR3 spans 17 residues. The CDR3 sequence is CASSPTGLPSSGNTIYF. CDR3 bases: TGTGCCAGCAGCCCGACGGGACTTCCAAGCTCTGGAAACACCATATATTTT.

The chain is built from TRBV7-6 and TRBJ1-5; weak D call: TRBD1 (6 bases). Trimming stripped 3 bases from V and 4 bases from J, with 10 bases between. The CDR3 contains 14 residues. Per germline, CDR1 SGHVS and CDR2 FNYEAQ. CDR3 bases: TGTGCCAGCAGCTTTGGGGGCTGGAATCAGCCCCAGCATTTT. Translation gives CASSFGGWNQPQHF.

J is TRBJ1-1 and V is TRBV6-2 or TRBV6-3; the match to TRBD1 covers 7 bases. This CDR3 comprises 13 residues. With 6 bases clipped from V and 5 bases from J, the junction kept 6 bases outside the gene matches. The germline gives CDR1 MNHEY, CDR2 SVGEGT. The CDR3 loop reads CASRYPGGTEAFF. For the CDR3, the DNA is TGTGCCAGCAGGTACCCAGGGGGTACTGAAGCTTTCTTT.

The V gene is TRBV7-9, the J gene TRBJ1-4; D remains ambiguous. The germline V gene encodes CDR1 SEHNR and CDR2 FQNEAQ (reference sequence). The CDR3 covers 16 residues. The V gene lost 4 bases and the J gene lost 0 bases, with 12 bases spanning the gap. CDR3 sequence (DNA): TGTGCCAGCAGCTCTCAAACCAGAACAACTAATGAAAAACTGTTTTTT. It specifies CASSSQTRTTNEKLFF.